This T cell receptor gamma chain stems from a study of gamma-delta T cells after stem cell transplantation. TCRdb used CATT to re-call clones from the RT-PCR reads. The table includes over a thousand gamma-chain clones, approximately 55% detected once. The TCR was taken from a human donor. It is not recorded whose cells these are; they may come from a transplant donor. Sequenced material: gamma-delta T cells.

CDR3 nucleotide sequence: TGTGCCACCTGGGATTCGTGGTATTATAAGAAACTCTTT. The encoded protein is CATWDSWYYKKLF. This sequence joins TRGV4 and TRGJ1 or TRGJ2. Unmatched junction bases numbered 6, after V lost 3 bases and J lost 4 bases. Germline CDR1 EGSTGY, CDR2 YDSYTSSV. CDR3 length equals 13 residues.